A selection of T cell receptor beta chains follows, all from one sample in a study of blood T cell repertoires in COVID-19. The data were produced by immunoSEQ multiplex PCR, yet TCRdb's version contains in-frame clones alone and is incomplete. The repertoire holds a few hundred thousand clones, approximately 89% seen once, with around 9% in the top ten. The sequenced sample consisted of PBMCs or T cells enriched from blood (not recorded which). The receptors here all came from a woman in her twenties or thirties who had recovered from COVID-19. Both conserved end residues are part of each CDR3. D genes are given only for firm matches. Not all rows give a size; the values are once, few, many and, for expanded clones, a class.

d_call	v_call	j_call	clone_size	cdr3_aa	cdr3_nt
.	TRBV6-2/TRBV6-3	TRBJ2-7	.	CASSYDGVLGQYF	TGTGCCAGCAGTTACGACGGGGTCTTGGGGCAGTACTTC
.	TRBV19	TRBJ1-3	.	CASMRGLPISGNTIYF	TGTGCCAGTATGAGAGGGCTCCCCATCTCTGGAAACACCATATATTTT
.	TRBV20-1	TRBJ1-5	.	CSASDRAGDGQPQHF	TGCAGTGCTAGTGACCGGGCAGGGGACGGTCAGCCCCAGCATTTT
.	TRBV18	TRBJ1-1	.	CASSPPTPWTEAFF	TGTGCCAGCTCACCACCCACACCCTGGACTGAAGCTTTCTTT
TRBD1	TRBV4-3	TRBJ1-2	.	CASSQVGQGSRYGYTF	TGCGCCAGCAGCCAAGTAGGACAGGGCTCTAGGTATGGCTACACCTTC
.	TRBV29-1	TRBJ1-2	once	CSVEDSRTASGYTF	TGCAGCGTTGAAGATTCTAGGACAGCCTCCGGCTACACCTTC
TRBD1	TRBV20-1	TRBJ1-2	.	CSVTGGGGYTF	TGCAGTGTAACAGGGGGCGGTGGCTACACCTTC
.	TRBV4-1	TRBJ1-1	.	CASSQGGGGPEAFF	TGCGCCAGCAGCCAAGGAGGGGGGGGACCCGAAGCTTTCTTT
.	TRBV29-1	TRBJ2-7	.	CSGGDKRYEQYF	TGCAGCGGGGGGGACAAACGCTACGAGCAGTACTTC
.	TRBV19	TRBJ1-2	.	CASSIERGDYGYTF	TGTGCCAGTAGTATAGAAAGGGGTGACTATGGCTACACCTTC
.	TRBV15	TRBJ2-3	.	CATSRDPADTQYF	TGTGCCACCAGCAGAGATCCTGCAGATACGCAGTATTTT
.	TRBV11-2	TRBJ1-6	.	CASSESNSPLHF	TGTGCCAGCAGCGAGTCGAATTCACCCCTCCACTTT
TRBD2	TRBV5-1	TRBJ2-1	.	CASSSGLAGYNEQFF	TGCGCCAGCAGCTCGGGACTAGCGGGATACAATGAGCAGTTCTTC
.	TRBV2	TRBJ1-4	.	CASSRLAGPNEKLFF	TGTGCCAGCAGTCGCCTGGCGGGACCTAATGAAAAACTGTTTTTT
TRBD2	TRBV4-2	TRBJ2-1	.	CASSHAAAHGTSAYNEQFF	TGTGCCAGCAGCCACGCGGCGGCCCACGGGACTAGCGCCTACAATGAGCAGTTCTTC
TRBD1	TRBV12-5	TRBJ1-2	.	CASGLARRGLLRAHDGYTF	TGTGCTAGTGGTTTGGCTCGTAGGGGGCTCCTAAGGGCTCACGATGGCTACACCTTC
.	TRBV6-5	TRBJ2-7	.	CASTHSYEQYF	TGTGCCAGCACCCACTCCTACGAGCAGTACTTC
TRBD2	TRBV19	TRBJ2-2	few	CASQPSAGGFTGELFF	TGTGCCTCACAACCTTCGGCGGGAGGTTTCACCGGGGAGCTGTTTTTT
.	TRBV7-9	TRBJ1-2	.	CASSPGTLGGNYGYTF	TGTGCCAGCAGCCCCGGGACTTTAGGAGGTAACTATGGCTACACCTTC
TRBD1	TRBV28	TRBJ1-1	few	CASSRYRGEAFF	TGTGCCAGCAGCCGCTACAGGGGTGAAGCTTTCTTT
.	TRBV6-1	TRBJ2-3	.	CASSEGGGIF	TGTGCCAGCAGTGAAGGTGGCGGTATCTTT
.	TRBV7-2	TRBJ2-5	.	CASSLGGGNGQETQYF	TGTGCCAGCAGCTTAGGGGGCGGGAACGGCCAAGAGACCCAGTACTTC
TRBD1	TRBV6-5	TRBJ1-3	.	CASSYTGDWGGNTIYF	TGTGCCAGCAGTTATACAGGGGATTGGGGCGGAAACACCATATATTTT
.	TRBV4-3	TRBJ1-1	.	CASSQDKSLTEAFF	TGCGCCAGCAGCCAAGATAAATCCCTAACTGAAGCTTTCTTT
.	TRBV7-2	TRBJ1-2	.	CASSFVGATRGYTF	TGTGCCAGCAGCTTCGTGGGGGCAACGCGTGGCTACACCTTC
.	TRBV7-9	TRBJ1-2	.	CASSLAGVVLKNYGYTF	TGTGCCAGCAGCTTAGCTGGAGTCGTTCTTAAAAACTATGGCTACACCTTC
.	TRBV6-5	TRBJ2-1	once	CASSGTGSNEQFF	TGTGCCAGCTCCGGAACGGGGTCCAATGAGCAGTTCTTC
.	TRBV19	TRBJ2-5	.	CASSMIEGRETQYF	TGTGCCAGTAGTATGATCGAGGGTAGGGAGACCCAGTACTTC
.	TRBV4-1	TRBJ1-2	once	CASSQESGAVYGYTF	TGCGCCAGCAGCCAAGAATCAGGGGCCGTATATGGCTACACCTTC
TRBD1	TRBV28	TRBJ1-5	.	CASSPGQGIGPQHF	TGTGCCAGCAGCCCGGGACAGGGCATCGGGCCCCAGCATTTT
TRBD1	TRBV2	TRBJ2-7	.	CASSGTGDSYEQYF	TGTGCCAGCAGTGGGACAGGGGACTCCTACGAGCAGTACTTC
TRBD2	TRBV6-5	TRBJ2-1	.	CASSYAAGAYNEQFF	TGTGCCAGCAGTTACGCAGCGGGGGCCTACAATGAGCAGTTCTTC
.	TRBV27	TRBJ1-2	.	CASSLTWAGKTNYGYTF	TGTGCCAGCAGTTTGACGTGGGCAGGGAAGACAAACTATGGCTACACCTTC
TRBD2	TRBV18	TRBJ2-5	.	CASSPGTSGRETQYF	TGTGCCAGCTCACCGGGGACTAGCGGACGAGAGACCCAGTACTTC
.	TRBV3-1/TRBV3-2	TRBJ1-1	few	CASSLGTQAFF	TGTGCCAGCAGCCTAGGGACACAGGCTTTCTTT
.	TRBV7-2	TRBJ2-1	.	CASSLAGLGSYNEQFF	TGTGCCAGCAGCTTAGCAGGTCTAGGCTCCTACAATGAGCAGTTCTTC
TRBD2	TRBV3-1/TRBV3-2	TRBJ2-1	.	CASSHSGTTYNEQFF	TGTGCCAGCAGCCATTCAGGGACTACCTACAATGAGCAGTTCTTC
TRBD1	TRBV7-2	TRBJ2-7	.	CASTQTGISYEQYF	TGTGCCAGCACCCAGACAGGGATCTCCTACGAGCAGTACTTC
.	TRBV27	TRBJ1-3	.	CASSLGGSPGNTIYF	TGTGCCAGCAGTTTAGGGGGCAGCCCAGGGAACACCATATATTTT
.	TRBV28	TRBJ1-2	.	CASSSQGRGYTF	TGTGCCAGCAGTTCCCAGGGTAGGGGCTACACCTTC
TRBD2	TRBV4-1	TRBJ2-7	.	CASSQEGTRGDYEQYF	TGCGCCAGCAGCCAAGAAGGGACTAGGGGGGACTACGAGCAGTACTTC
.	TRBV5-6	TRBJ1-2	.	CASSYPQTPSYGYTF	TGTGCCAGCAGCTACCCACAGACCCCGAGCTATGGCTACACCTTC
.	TRBV11-2	TRBJ2-3	few	CASSLDLTDTQYF	TGTGCCAGCAGCTTAGATCTGACAGATACGCAGTATTTT
.	TRBV9	TRBJ2-2	.	CASSGPNPGTGELFF	TGTGCCAGCAGCGGACCAAACCCGGGGACCGGGGAGCTGTTTTTT
.	TRBV7-2	TRBJ2-1	.	CASSRTGTYNEQFF	TGTGCCAGCAGCCGGACTGGGACCTACAATGAGCAGTTCTTC
.	TRBV6-1	TRBJ1-1	many	CASSDREETEAFF	TGTGCCAGCAGTGACAGGGAAGAGACTGAAGCTTTCTTT
.	TRBV19	TRBJ1-4	.	CASSTYYRDEKLFF	TGTGCCAGTAGTACCTACTACAGGGATGAAAAACTGTTTTTT
.	TRBV7-9	TRBJ1-5	.	CASSLSGNQPQHF	TGTGCCAGCAGCTTATCAGGCAATCAGCCCCAGCATTTT
.	TRBV30	TRBJ2-3	once	CACWRVSTDTQYF	TGTGCCTGCTGGCGGGTCAGCACAGATACGCAGTATTTT
.	TRBV3-1/TRBV3-2	TRBJ2-1	.	CASSPSFIYGNEQFF	TGTGCCAGCAGCCCTTCCTTCATCTACGGCAATGAGCAGTTCTTC
TRBD2	TRBV29-1	TRBJ2-7	.	CSVSSTGGISYEQYF	TGCAGCGTTTCCTCCACGGGGGGGATCTCCTACGAGCAGTACTTC
TRBD1	TRBV11-2	TRBJ2-1	.	CASSLRTGTLDEQFF	TGTGCCAGCAGCTTAAGGACAGGGACTTTGGATGAGCAGTTCTTC
.	TRBV28	TRBJ1-2	.	CASSLLSYGYTF	TGTGCCAGCAGTTTACTCTCCTATGGCTACACCTTC
.	TRBV5-1	TRBJ1-6	.	CASSTVQGANSPLHF	TGCGCCAGCAGCACCGTACAGGGCGCTAATTCACCCCTCCACTTT